The 25 T cell receptor beta chains reported below all come from one sample, sequenced in a study of blood T cell repertoires in COVID-19. TCRdb's table, derived via immunoSEQ multiplex PCR, lists solely in-frame clones and lacks some. The table includes 60,000 to 95,000 clones, about 90% detected once. Input material: peripheral blood. All receptors derive from a human donor in a cohort sampled during active COVID-19.

The chain employs TRBV5-4 and TRBJ2-1, with 8 nucleotides matching TRBD2. The CDR3 is made up of 14 amino acids. Germline V gene data show CDR1 as SGHNT and CDR2 as YYREEE (reference sequence). V shed 3 bases, J shed 10 bases, and the junction held 9 bases outside the gene matches. CDR3 in DNA: TGTGCCAGCAGCTCCGGGACTAGGTTGCGGGAGCAGTTCTTC. Its protein product is CASSSGTRLREQFF.

The chain is built from TRBV19 and TRBJ2-7; 12 bases match TRBD1. The germline CDR1 and CDR2 sequences are LNHDA and SQIVND (reference sequence). The length of the CDR3 is 13 residues. V shed 8 bases, J shed 6 bases, and the junction held 5 bases outside the gene matches. CDR3 DNA sequence: TGTGCCAGTTCCGGGGACAGGGGGCCCGAGCAGTACTTC. Translated, it gives CASSGDRGPEQYF.

The genes are TRBV5-1 and TRBJ1-6; 10 nucleotides line up with TRBD1. There are 14 residues in the CDR3. The germline CDR1 and CDR2 sequences are SGHRS and YFSETQ. J lost 8 bases, V lost 4 bases, and 3 bases had no gene match. CDR3 sequence reads: CASSQGTGDSPLHF. The DNA of the CDR3 is TGCGCCAGCAGCCAAGGGACAGGGGATTCACCCCTCCACTTT.

This clone was found a few times. The chain is built from TRBV19 and TRBJ2-3; D is ambiguous. Trimming removed 6 bases from V and 4 bases from J, with 14 bases in between. The germline CDR1 and CDR2 sequences are LNHDA and SQIVND (reference sequence). The CDR3 runs to 14 residues. This chain's CDR3 is CASRNVVGADTQYF. DNA for the CDR3: TGTGCCAGTAGGAATGTGGTAGGAGCAGATACGCAGTATTTT. The full variable domain, with the rest looked up from reference TRBV19 and TRBJ2-3, is DGGITQSPKYLFRKEGQNVTLSCEQNLNHDAMYWYRQDPGQGLRLIYYSQIVNDFQKGDIAEGYSVSREKKESFPLTVTSAQKNPTAFYLCASRNVVGADTQYFGPGTRLTVL.

This chain uses TRBV5-1 with TRBJ2-7, with TRBD1 matching 10 bases. Germline CDR1 reads SGHRS; CDR2 reads YFSETQ. The CDR3 runs to 19 residues. The V segment lost 4 bases and the J segment 0 bases; nucleotides outside the gene matches: 16. The CDR3 DNA reads as TGCGCCAGCAGCCCGACCGGGACAGGGGACCTTAGGAGCTCCTACGAGCAGTACTTC. Translation: CASSPTGTGDLRSSYEQYF.

The V call is TRBV9, the J call TRBJ2-3; 9 nucleotides align to TRBD2. The CDR3 runs to 18 residues. J was trimmed by 0 bases and V by 0 bases; bases with no gene match: 8. CDR1 is SGDLS, CDR2 YYNGEE, per germline. The CDR3 sequence: CASSVAPGRGGSTDTQYF. Here the CDR3 DNA reads TGTGCCAGCAGCGTAGCTCCAGGGCGGGGGGGAAGCACAGATACGCAGTATTTT.

The gene calls are TRBV11-2 and TRBJ2-2, with TRBD2 matching over 7 bases. Trimming at V came to 4 bases and at J to 6 bases, leaving 8 bases not matched to a gene. CDR1 is SGHAT and CDR2 is FQNNGV in the germline V gene. There are 15 residues in the CDR3. CDR3 DNA sequence: TGTGCCAGCAGCTCTTACGGGGGGATGGCCGGGGAGCTGTTTTTT. Its protein product is CASSSYGGMAGELFF.

The rearrangement uses TRBV5-5 and TRBJ1-2; D is uncertain. Between the trimmed V and J ends, which lost 0 bases and 4 bases, there was a span of 13 bases. This CDR3 is built from 15 residues. Germline V gene lookup returns CDR1 SGHKS and CDR2 YYEKEE (reference sequence). As DNA, the CDR3 is TGTGCCAGCAGCTTGGAGGTACAGTTCTCCTATGGCTACACCTTC. This sequence encodes CASSLEVQFSYGYTF.

The chain has TRBV6-5 and TRBJ2-1; 7 positions match TRBD2. The CDR3 covers 15 residues. Germline V gene sequence: CDR1 MNHEY, CDR2 SVGAGI. The J segment lost 6 bases and the V segment lost 0 bases, leaving 5 bases of the junction unmatched. The DNA of the CDR3 is TGTGCCAGCAGTTACTCAGCTAGCGGCCTCAATGAGCAGTTCTTC. It yields the protein CASSYSASGLNEQFF.

The rearrangement uses TRBV19 and TRBJ2-5; TRBD2 is a possible D gene (5 bases). This CDR3 contains 14 residues. The germline gives CDR1 LNHDA, CDR2 SQIVND (reference sequence). V was clipped by 8 bases and J by 2 bases, with 15 bases between them. The CDR3 DNA is TGTGCCAGTCGTAACGGGGATACACAAGAGACCCAGTACTTC. It translates to CASRNGDTQETQYF.

This chain joins TRBV2 and TRBJ1-5, with 8 bases fitting TRBD1. Germline trimming cut 5 bases from V and 4 bases from J; bases unmatched to any gene: 4. This CDR3 region has 14 residues. In germline, CDR1 is SNHLY, CDR2 FYNNEI. The CDR3: CASSRTGKNQPQHF. The CDR3 DNA is TGTGCCAGCAGTCGGACAGGGAAGAATCAGCCCCAGCATTTT.

The V call is TRBV7-2, the J call TRBJ1-2, with D perhaps TRBD1 (5 bases). Germline CDR1 is SGHTA and CDR2 is FQGNSA. The length of the CDR3 is 15 residues. Trimming pared 6 bases from V and 4 bases from J, leaving 18 bases between. CDR3: CASRYGGSQPYGYTF. CDR3 nucleotides: TGTGCCAGCAGATATGGGGGGAGTCAGCCCTATGGCTACACCTTC.

The chain joins TRBV19 to TRBJ2-3, with D possibly TRBD2 on 5 matching bases. The V end lost 4 bases, the J end lost 3 bases, and 14 bases lay between the germline ends. Germline CDR1 reads LNHDA; CDR2 reads SQIVND (reference sequence). This CDR3 spans 15 amino acids. CDR3 in DNA: TGTGCCAGTAGTACCCGGGCTCAGCGGACAGATACGCAGTATTTT. Translated: CASSTRAQRTDTQYF.

This clone was counted a single time. The V and J genes are TRBV5-1 and TRBJ2-1; 9 nucleotides line up with TRBD2. The CDR3 extends over 16 amino acids. CDR1 is SGHRS and CDR2 is YFSETQ in the germline V gene. J lost 6 bases, V lost 0 bases, and 7 bases had no gene match. The DNA of the CDR3 is TGCGCCAGCAGCTTGGACCCCTCGCGGGGGGGCAATGAGCAGTTCTTC. This codes for CASSLDPSRGGNEQFF.

This chain links TRBV27 with TRBJ1-2; the D is unclear. CDR1 MNHEY and CDR2 SMNVEV come from the germline V gene (reference sequence). The length of the CDR3 is 13 residues. V lost 3 bases and J 3 bases, leaving 8 bases between the germline ends. The DNA of the CDR3 is TGTGCCAGCAGTTTCGAACAGCACTATGGCTACACCTTC. Translating gives CASSFEQHYGYTF.

V usage is TRBV3-1 (or the pseudogene TRBV3-2) and J usage is TRBJ2-7, with TRBD2 as a possible D gene (6 bases). There are 14 residues in the CDR3. V was clipped by 0 bases and J by 2 bases, with 8 bases between them. Germline loops: CDR1 LGHDT, CDR2 YNNKEL (reference sequence). CDR3 sequence: CASSQDGGTYEQYF. The DNA of the CDR3 is TGTGCCAGCAGCCAAGATGGAGGGACCTACGAGCAGTACTTC.

V is TRBV5-1 and J is TRBJ2-1, with TRBD1 identical over 8 bases. The CDR3 contains 15 residues. V lost 7 bases to trimming and J lost 8 bases; unmatched junction nucleotides: 14. Germline CDR1 is SGHRS and CDR2 is YFSETQ. CDR3 DNA: TGCGCCAGCGGATTGGGACAGGTGAATTGGGATGAGCAGTTCTTC. It codes for CASGLGQVNWDEQFF.

The V gene is TRBV3-1 (or the pseudogene TRBV3-2), the J gene TRBJ2-2; 16 bases fit TRBD2. With 4 bases clipped from V and 4 bases from J, the junction kept 3 bases outside the gene matches. Germline-derived CDR1 and CDR2 are LGHDT and YNNKEL (reference sequence). The CDR3 sequence is 17 residues long. The CDR3 sequence: CASSPGLAGGLTGELFF. CDR3 sequence (DNA): TGTGCCAGCAGCCCGGGACTAGCGGGGGGGCTCACCGGGGAGCTGTTTTTT.

V usage is TRBV6-6 and J usage is TRBJ2-3, with 8 bases fitting TRBD2. In germline, CDR1 is MNHNY, CDR2 SVGAGI (reference sequence). CDR3 length: 14 residues. V trimming: 7 bases; J trimming: 2 bases; junction bases outside the gene matches: 5. The chain's CDR3 is CASILSGDTDTQYF. The CDR3 DNA follows: TGTGCCAGCATACTTAGCGGGGACACAGATACGCAGTATTTT.

V is TRBV15 and J is TRBJ2-1, with TRBD2 matching over 8 bases. Germline-derived CDR1 and CDR2 are LNHNV and YYDKDF (reference sequence). The CDR3 has 16 amino acids. The V gene end was trimmed by 3 bases and the J gene end by 1 base; junction bases not matched to a gene: 5. DNA for the CDR3: TGTGCCACCAGCAGCTATAGCGGGGCATCCTACAATGAGCAGTTCTTC. This translates into CATSSYSGASYNEQFF.

The chain combines TRBV18 with TRBJ1-5, with a tentative D call TRBD1 (6 bases). The germline gives CDR1 KGHSH, CDR2 LQKENI. V gave up 2 bases and J gave up 2 bases, with 13 bases separating them. The CDR3 length is 16 residues. CDR3 bases: TGTGCCAGCTCACCATCCACAGGGAATGGCAATCAGCCCCAGCATTTT. It yields the protein CASSPSTGNGNQPQHF.

The rearrangement joins TRBV5-1 to TRBJ2-3; 8 bases agree with TRBD1. This CDR3 is built from 15 residues. The germline V gene encodes CDR1 SGHRS and CDR2 YFSETQ. The V segment lost 1 base and the J segment 3 bases; nucleotides outside the gene matches: 4. The CDR3 region has the DNA TGCGCCAGCAGCTTGAGACAGGGGTGGACAGATACGCAGTATTTT. Its protein product is CASSLRQGWTDTQYF.

J is TRBJ2-1 and V is TRBV3-1 (or the pseudogene TRBV3-2), with D possibly being TRBD2 (5 bases). Germline CDR1 LGHDT, CDR2 YNNKEL (reference sequence). This CDR3 spans 12 amino acids. V gave up 3 bases and J gave up 7 bases, with 7 bases separating them. Written as DNA, the CDR3 is TGTGCCAGCAGCCATGGGAGTAATGAGCAGTTCTTC. Translating it yields CASSHGSNEQFF.

The V gene is TRBV11-2, the J gene TRBJ2-3; 10 bases line up with TRBD2. CDR3 length: 16 residues. Germline CDR1 is SGHAT and CDR2 is FQNNGV. With 5 bases clipped from V and 2 bases from J, the junction kept 7 bases outside the gene matches. The CDR3 here is CASSPNGLAVTDTQYF. The CDR3 coding sequence is TGTGCCAGCAGCCCGAACGGACTAGCGGTCACAGATACGCAGTATTTT.

The V call is TRBV25-1, the J call TRBJ1-6; D is unresolved. V shed 6 bases and J shed 10 bases, with 7 bases lying between them. Germline assignment: CDR1 MGHDK and CDR2 SYGVNS. The CDR3 is 11 residues long. As DNA, the CDR3 is TGTGCCAGCAGAGGAGACTCACCCCTCCACTTT. Amino acids: CASRGDSPLHF. The full variable domain, completed using reference TRBV25-1 and TRBJ1-6, is EADIYQTPRYLVIGTGKKITLECSQTMGHDKMYWYQQDPGMELHLIHYSYGVNSTEKGDLSSESTVSRIRTEHFPLTLESARPSHTSQYLCASRGDSPLHFGNGTRLTVT.